A selection of T cell receptor beta chains follows, all from one sample in a study of T cells in Graves' hyperthyroidism and ophthalmopathy. Each CDR3 protein gets one entry after TCRdb re-called the multiplex PCR reads with MiXCR. The sample records hundreds of thousands of distinct CDR3 sequences, 15% to 18% being singletons. Sequencing input: blood. The receptors originated from a woman younger than 35 with Graves' hyperthyroidism. CDR3s include the opening cysteine and the closing phenylalanine or tryptophan. The order of the fields is clone size, D gene, J gene, V gene, CDR3 DNA, CDR3 protein. D genes are given only for firm matches. The size field is filled for only some rows; it gives once, few, many or a size class.

many	-	TRBJ2-5	TRBV18	TGTGCCAGCTCACGAGGGGGAGAAGAGACCCAGTACTTC	CASSRGGEETQYF
-	-	TRBJ1-2	TRBV10-3	TGTGCCATCAGTGAGTCGACGGGGGGGGACTATGGCTACACCTTC	CAISESTGGDYGYTF
-	-	TRBJ2-1	TRBV6-5	TGTGCCAGCAGTTCCCCTACTAGTGCGTCCTACAATGAGCAGTTCTTC	CASSSPTSASYNEQFF
few	TRBD1	TRBJ2-2	TRBV27	TGTGCCAGCAGTAGAGGACAGGGGGAGAACGGGGAGCTGTTTTTT	CASSRGQGENGELFF
many	TRBD1	TRBJ1-2	TRBV7-2	TGTGCCAGCAGCCGCCGACAGGGGGCATGGGTGTATGGCTACACCTTC	CASSRRQGAWVYGYTF
many	-	TRBJ2-7	TRBV20-1	TGCAGTGCTAGAAACAGGGTTACGACCTACGAGCAGTACTTC	CSARNRVTTYEQYF
many	-	TRBJ2-3	TRBV28	TGTGCCAGCAGTCCAGCGGGTATCACAGATACGCAGTATTTT	CASSPAGITDTQYF
-	-	TRBJ2-1	TRBV4-1	TGCGCCAGCAGCCAAGATCGCCTAGCGCGATACTCCTACAATGAGCAGTTCTTC	CASSQDRLARYSYNEQFF
-	-	TRBJ1-5	TRBV12-3/TRBV12-4	TGTGCCAGCAGTTTGGACCGCTCCAGTAAGTCCCAGCATTTT	CASSLDRSSKSQHF
many	-	TRBJ1-2	TRBV29-1	TGCAGCGTTGCTACGGTCTATGGCTACACCTTC	CSVATVYGYTF
many	TRBD2	TRBJ2-5	TRBV20-1	TGCAGTGCTGAGGGCCGGACTAGCAACTCTCAAGAGACCCAGTACTTC	CSAEGRTSNSQETQYF
few	-	TRBJ1-5	TRBV6-1	TGTGCCAGCAGTGAAGCGGGACACCGCAATCAGCCCCAGCATTTT	CASSEAGHRNQPQHF
-	-	TRBJ1-5	TRBV2	TGTGCCAGCAGTCCGGACGGGGTTCAGCCCCAGCATTTT	CASSPDGVQPQHF
once	TRBD2	TRBJ2-3	TRBV4-3	TGCGCCAGCAGCCAAGGGCTAGCGGGGCAGCAGTATTTT	CASSQGLAGQQYF
many	-	TRBJ2-7	TRBV12-3/TRBV12-4	TGTGCCAGCAGTACCAGGGTTGGCGAGCAGTACTTC	CASSTRVGEQYF
many	TRBD1	TRBJ2-7	TRBV11-2	TGTGCCAGCAGCTCATATCGGACAGGCGTAGAGCAGTACTTC	CASSSYRTGVEQYF
-	TRBD1	TRBJ1-1	TRBV10-1	TGCGCCAGCAGTGGGCTCCGGGACAGGGGAAGGACTGAAGCTTTCTTT	CASSGLRDRGRTEAFF
-	TRBD1	TRBJ1-4	TRBV7-9	TGTGCCAGCAGCTGGGGGGACAGAGATAATGAAAAACTGTTTTTT	CASSWGDRDNEKLFF
-	-	TRBJ2-7	TRBV6-1	TGTGCCAGCAGTTTCGCGCAGGCTGCCTACGAGCAGTACTTC	CASSFAQAAYEQYF
few	-	TRBJ1-1	TRBV24-1	TGTGCCACCAGTGACCCAACGGACGGGAACACTGAAGCTTTCTTT	CATSDPTDGNTEAFF
-	-	TRBJ2-3	TRBV20-1	TGCAGTGCTATAAGACGGGAGACAGATACGCAGTATTTT	CSAIRRETDTQYF
-	TRBD1	TRBJ2-5	TRBV28	TGTGCCAGCAGTTTAACCGGGACAGGGAACCCTTCGGAGACCCAGTACTTC	CASSLTGTGNPSETQYF
few	TRBD2	TRBJ2-1	TRBV4-3	TGCGCCAGCAGCCAAAAGAGCGGGGCCTCGGGTGAGCAGTTCTTC	CASSQKSGASGEQFF
-	TRBD1	TRBJ1-5	TRBV7-6	TGTGCCAGCAGCGTCGGGACAGGACTTAATCAGCCCCAGCATTTT	CASSVGTGLNQPQHF
many	-	TRBJ1-4	TRBV5-5	TGTGCCAGCAGCTTGGGCCTGTCGAGTGAAAAACTGTTTTTT	CASSLGLSSEKLFF
-	-	TRBJ2-7	TRBV7-9	TGTGCCAGCGGCCCGGTAGGGGGCTACGAGCAGTACTTC	CASGPVGGYEQYF
many	-	TRBJ2-3	TRBV20-1	TGCAGTGCTAGACGTGTTTGGGAAAGCACAGATACGCAGTATTTT	CSARRVWESTDTQYF
many	-	TRBJ1-2	TRBV11-2	TGTGCCAGCAGCCCCGGTGGGGGGGCCCATGGCTACACCTTC	CASSPGGGAHGYTF
few	-	TRBJ2-5	TRBV5-1	TGCGCCAGCAGCTTGGACAGTCCCGGGTGGACCCAGTACTTC	CASSLDSPGWTQYF
many	-	TRBJ1-2	TRBV20-1	TGCAGTGCTAGAGAACGAGGGTTCCCTTACTATGGCTACACCTTC	CSARERGFPYYGYTF
many	TRBD2	TRBJ2-3	TRBV10-3	TGTGCCATCAGTGAGAAAACTAGCGGGACGAACACAGATACGCAGTATTTT	CAISEKTSGTNTDTQYF
many	-	TRBJ1-3	TRBV6-6	TGTGCCAGCAGTTACTCGAGTGTACAGGGCCGAAACACCATATATTTT	CASSYSSVQGRNTIYF
few	TRBD1	TRBJ1-2	TRBV5-1	TGCGCCAGCAGCCGGGACAGATACTATGGCTACACCTTC	CASSRDRYYGYTF
-	TRBD1	TRBJ1-1	TRBV6-5	TGTGCCAGCAGCTATAGGGGACAGATGAACACTGAAGCTTTCTTT	CASSYRGQMNTEAFF
-	-	TRBJ1-2	TRBV9	TGTGCCAGCAGCGTATCGGTGGATTATGGCTACACCTTC	CASSVSVDYGYTF
few	-	TRBJ1-3	TRBV27	TGTGCCAGCAGTTTACAGGGGTTCCCTGGAAACACCATATATTTT	CASSLQGFPGNTIYF
many	TRBD1	TRBJ1-5	TRBV20-1	TGCAGTGCTAACAGGGGTGTACAGCCCCAGCATTTT	CSANRGVQPQHF
many	TRBD1	TRBJ1-1	TRBV7-8	TGTGCCAGCAGCCCGGGGACAGGGGGCGCGCACACTGAAGCTTTCTTT	CASSPGTGGAHTEAFF
many	TRBD1	TRBJ1-2	TRBV3-1	TGTGCCAGCAGCCCTCCCGGGGGGACAGGGGCCCGCTATGGCTACACCTTC	CASSPPGGTGARYGYTF
many	-	TRBJ1-5	TRBV2	TGTGCCAGCAGCCTGGGCTCCCCGGAGCAGCCCCAGCATTTT	CASSLGSPEQPQHF
many	TRBD1	TRBJ1-6	TRBV4-3	TGCGCCAGCAGCCAAGATGCCAGGACAGGGCTTTTTCCCCTCCACTTT	CASSQDARTGLFPLHF
few	TRBD1	TRBJ1-5	TRBV20-1	TGCAGTGCTAGAGATCTAGACAGGGGAGTCCCCCAGCATTTT	CSARDLDRGVPQHF
-	TRBD1	TRBJ2-2	TRBV9	TGTGCCAGCAGCTATGGGACAGGGGGCCTCGGGGAGCTGTTTTTT	CASSYGTGGLGELFF
many	-	TRBJ2-7	TRBV11-2	TGTGCCAGCAGCAGGGGAACAAACGAGCAGTACTTC	CASSRGTNEQYF
many	TRBD1	TRBJ2-7	TRBV5-1	TGCGCCAGCAGCTTGTTGGGACAGGAAGACGAGCAGTACTTC	CASSLLGQEDEQYF
few	-	TRBJ2-6	TRBV3-1	TGTGCCAGCAGCTTACGAGTCGTCAACGTCCTGACTTTC	CASSLRVVNVLTF
many	-	TRBJ1-1	TRBV5-5	TGTGCCAGCAGCTTAATGGTGAACACTGAAGCTTTCTTT	CASSLMVNTEAFF
many	-	TRBJ1-1	TRBV6-1	TGTGCCAGCAGTTTCCCAGGTAACACTGAAGCTTTCTTT	CASSFPGNTEAFF
few	-	TRBJ2-3	TRBV10-3	TGTGCCATCTCGGATGGTACAGATACGCAGTATTTT	CAISDGTDTQYF
few	-	TRBJ2-7	TRBV28	TGTGCCAGCAGCTTCTCAGGCTCCGGGTACGAGCAGTACTTC	CASSFSGSGYEQYF
few	-	TRBJ2-3	TRBV12-3/TRBV12-4	TGTGCCAGCAGGCCAATGGTCGCAGATACGCAGTATTTT	CASRPMVADTQYF
few	-	TRBJ2-3	TRBV4-1	TGCGCCAGCAGCCAGGTGGGAGGAGCTCGGGGTACGCAGTATTTT	CASSQVGGARGTQYF
few	TRBD2	TRBJ2-1	TRBV6-1	TGTGCCAGCAGTATAAGCGGGAACAATGAGCAGTTCTTC	CASSISGNNEQFF